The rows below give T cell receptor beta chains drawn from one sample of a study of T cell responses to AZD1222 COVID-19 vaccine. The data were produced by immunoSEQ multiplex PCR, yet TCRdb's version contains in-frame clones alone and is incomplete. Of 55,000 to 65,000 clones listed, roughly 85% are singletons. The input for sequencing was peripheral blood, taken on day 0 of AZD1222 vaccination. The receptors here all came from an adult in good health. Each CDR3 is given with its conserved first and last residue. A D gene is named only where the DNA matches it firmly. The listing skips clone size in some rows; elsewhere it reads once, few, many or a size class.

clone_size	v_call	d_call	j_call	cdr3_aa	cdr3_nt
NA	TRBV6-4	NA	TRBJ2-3	CASSENSGDTQYF	TGTGCCAGCAGTGAAAACTCTGGAGATACGCAGTATTTT
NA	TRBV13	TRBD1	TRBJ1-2	CASSWGQGNSYGYTF	TGTGCCAGCAGCTGGGGACAGGGAAATAGCTATGGCTACACCTTC
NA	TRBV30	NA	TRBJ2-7	CAWSEESFRTLSYEQYF	TGTGCCTGGAGCGAGGAATCGTTTAGGACCCTATCCTACGAGCAGTACTTC
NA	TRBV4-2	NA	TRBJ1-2	CASSQAASHYGYTF	TGTGCCAGCAGCCAAGCCGCGAGCCACTATGGCTACACCTTC
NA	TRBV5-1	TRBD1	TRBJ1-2	CASSLTGGNYGYTF	TGCGCCAGCAGCTTGACAGGGGGGAACTATGGCTACACCTTC
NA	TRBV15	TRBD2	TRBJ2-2	CATSRDRGGAVTGELFF	TGTGCCACCAGCAGAGATCGCGGGGGGGCCGTCACCGGGGAGCTGTTTTTT
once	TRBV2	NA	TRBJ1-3	CASRDRAGNTIYF	TGTGCCAGCAGGGACCGGGCTGGAAACACCATATATTTT
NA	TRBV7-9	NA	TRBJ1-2	CASSLTMRGGEGGYTF	TGTGCCAGCAGCTTAACCATGAGAGGGGGTGAAGGAGGCTACACCTTC
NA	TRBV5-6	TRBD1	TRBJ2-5	CASSLDREETQYF	TGTGCCAGCAGCCTGGACAGGGAAGAGACCCAGTACTTC
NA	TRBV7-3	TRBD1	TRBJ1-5	CASSLTGQGQPQHF	TGTGCCAGCAGCTTGACAGGGCAAGGTCAGCCCCAGCATTTT
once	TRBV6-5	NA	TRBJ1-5	CASKGVGDTQPQHF	TGTGCCAGCAAAGGTGTGGGGGATACTCAGCCCCAGCATTTT
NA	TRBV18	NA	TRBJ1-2	CASSPPRGSGYTF	TGTGCCAGCTCACCACCGCGGGGGTCTGGCTACACCTTC
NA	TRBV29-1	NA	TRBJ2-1	CSVASGNSYNEQFF	TGCAGCGTGGCTTCAGGGAATTCCTACAATGAGCAGTTCTTC
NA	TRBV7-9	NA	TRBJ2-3	CASSLVRPPTDTQYF	TGTGCCAGCAGCTTAGTGCGTCCACCCACAGATACGCAGTATTTT
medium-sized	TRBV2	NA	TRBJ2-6	CASRGSGANVLTF	TGTGCCAGCAGGGGCTCTGGGGCCAACGTCCTGACTTTC
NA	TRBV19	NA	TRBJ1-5	CASSIGGQAGAHF	TGTGCCAGTAGTATAGGAGGGCAGGCCGGGGCGCATTTT
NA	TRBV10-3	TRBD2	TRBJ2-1	CAISRTSGAATYNEQFF	TGTGCCATCAGCCGAACTAGCGGGGCAGCCACATACAATGAGCAGTTCTTC
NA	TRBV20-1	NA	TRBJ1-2	CSATGIRGYTF	TGCAGTGCTACCGGGATTCGGGGCTACACCTTC
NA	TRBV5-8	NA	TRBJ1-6	CASSLREGSPLHF	TGTGCCAGCAGCTTGAGGGAGGGTTCACCCCTCCACTTT
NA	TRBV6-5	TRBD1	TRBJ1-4	CASSYGQGREKLFF	TGTGCCAGCAGTTACGGACAGGGTAGGGAAAAACTGTTTTTT
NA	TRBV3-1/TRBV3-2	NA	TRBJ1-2	CASSQVPGSGYGYTF	TGTGCCAGCAGCCAAGTTCCGGGCTCGGGGTATGGCTACACCTTC
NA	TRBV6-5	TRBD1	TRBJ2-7	CASSSKPGTDSYEQYF	TGTGCCAGCAGTTCAAAGCCCGGGACAGACTCCTACGAGCAGTACTTC
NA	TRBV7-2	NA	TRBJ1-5	CASSLDGYQPQHF	TGTGCCAGCAGCTTGGACGGTTATCAGCCCCAGCATTTT
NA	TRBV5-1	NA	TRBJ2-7	CASSLDQGEQYF	TGCGCCAGCAGCTTGGACCAGGGCGAGCAGTACTTC
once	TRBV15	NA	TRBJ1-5	CATSRFTGLDSNQPQHF	TGTGCCACCAGCAGATTTACAGGTCTGGATAGCAATCAGCCCCAGCATTTT
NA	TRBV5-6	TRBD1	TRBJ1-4	CASSLQGAREKLFF	TGTGCCAGCAGCTTACAGGGGGCCAGGGAAAAACTGTTTTTT
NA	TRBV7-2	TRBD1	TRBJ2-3	CASSLATLPGRTGSGDTQYF	TGTGCCAGCAGCTTAGCGACTCTACCCGGTCGGACAGGGTCGGGAGATACGCAGTATTTT
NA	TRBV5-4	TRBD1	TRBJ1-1	CASRTGPRVVNTEAFF	TGTGCCAGCAGGACAGGGCCGAGGGTTGTGAACACTGAAGCTTTCTTT
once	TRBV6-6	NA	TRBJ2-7	CATANSRYEQYF	TGTGCCACAGCAAATTCACGGTACGAGCAGTACTTC
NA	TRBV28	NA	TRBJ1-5	CASSFSHTVYSNQPQHF	TGTGCCAGCAGTTTCTCCCACACAGTTTATAGCAATCAGCCCCAGCATTTT
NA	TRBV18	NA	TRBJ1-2	CASSPGRAAYGYTF	TGTGCCAGCTCACCAGGGCGGGCCGCCTATGGCTACACCTTC
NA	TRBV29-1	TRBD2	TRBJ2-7	CSAKNGREADHGIYEQYF	TGCAGCGCAAAAAACGGGCGGGAGGCAGATCATGGGATATACGAGCAGTACTTC
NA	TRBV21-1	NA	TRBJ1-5	CASSKRTGTRISNQPQHF	TGTGCCAGCAGCAAGAGGACAGGGACGAGAATTAGCAATCAGCCCCAGCATTTT
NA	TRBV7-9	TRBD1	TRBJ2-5	CASSGDSNVETQYF	TGTGCCAGCAGCGGGGACAGTAACGTAGAGACCCAGTACTTC
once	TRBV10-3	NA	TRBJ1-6	CAIRTAGVDSPLHF	TGTGCCATCAGGACAGCTGGGGTGGATTCACCCCTCCACTTT
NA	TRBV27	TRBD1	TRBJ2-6	CASSLGTGGSGANVLTF	TGTGCCAGCAGCCTTGGGACAGGGGGCTCTGGGGCCAACGTCCTGACTTTC
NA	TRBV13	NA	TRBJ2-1	CASTNRGLRTQQFF	TGTGCCAGCACCAATAGGGGACTGCGGACCCAGCAGTTCTTC
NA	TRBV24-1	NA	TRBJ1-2	CATSDWGDGYTF	TGTGCCACCAGTGATTGGGGAGATGGCTACACCTTC
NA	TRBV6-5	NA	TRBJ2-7	CASRDPGGREQYF	TGTGCCAGCAGAGATCCCGGGGGAAGGGAGCAGTACTTC
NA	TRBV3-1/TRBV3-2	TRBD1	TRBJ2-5	CASSQDQQGAWETQYF	TGTGCCAGCAGCCAAGATCAACAGGGGGCCTGGGAGACCCAGTACTTC
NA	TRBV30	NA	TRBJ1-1	CAWSVSRGAFF	TGTGCCTGGAGTGTATCGAGAGGAGCTTTCTTT